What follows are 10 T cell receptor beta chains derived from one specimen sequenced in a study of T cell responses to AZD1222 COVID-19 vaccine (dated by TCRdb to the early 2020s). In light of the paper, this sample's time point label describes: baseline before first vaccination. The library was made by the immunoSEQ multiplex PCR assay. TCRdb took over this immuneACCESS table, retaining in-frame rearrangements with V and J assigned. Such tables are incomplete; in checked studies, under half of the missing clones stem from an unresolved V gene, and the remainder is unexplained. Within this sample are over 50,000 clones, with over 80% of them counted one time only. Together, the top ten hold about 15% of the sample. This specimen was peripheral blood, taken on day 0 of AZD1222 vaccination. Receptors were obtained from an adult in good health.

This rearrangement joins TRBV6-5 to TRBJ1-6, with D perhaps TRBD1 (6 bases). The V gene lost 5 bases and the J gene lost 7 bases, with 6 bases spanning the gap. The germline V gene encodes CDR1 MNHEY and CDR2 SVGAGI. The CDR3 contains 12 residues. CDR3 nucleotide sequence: TGTGCCAGCAGTACAGGGAATTCACCCCTCCACTTT. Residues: CASSTGNSPLHF.

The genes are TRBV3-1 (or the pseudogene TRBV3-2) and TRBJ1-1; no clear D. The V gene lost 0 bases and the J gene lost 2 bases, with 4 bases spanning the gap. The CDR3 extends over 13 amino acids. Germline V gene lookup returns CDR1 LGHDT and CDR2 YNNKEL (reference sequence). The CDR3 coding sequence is TGTGCCAGCAGCCAAGATACAAACACTGAAGCTTTCTTT. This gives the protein CASSQDTNTEAFF.

CDR3 sequence reads: CASRRDRTGELFF. DNA for the CDR3: TGTGCCAGCCGGAGGGATCGAACCGGGGAGCTGTTTTTT. J is TRBJ2-2 and V is TRBV2; D is possibly TRBD2 (6 bases). The V gene lost 8 bases and the J gene lost 5 bases, with 12 bases spanning the gap. The germline gives CDR1 SNHLY, CDR2 FYNNEI. This CDR3 is built from 13 residues.

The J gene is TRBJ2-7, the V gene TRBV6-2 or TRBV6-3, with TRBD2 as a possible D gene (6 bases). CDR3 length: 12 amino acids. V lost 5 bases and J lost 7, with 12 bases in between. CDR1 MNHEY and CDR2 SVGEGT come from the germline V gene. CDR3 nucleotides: TGTGCCAGCAGTAACCGGGGGAGGGAGCAGTACTTC. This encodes CASSNRGREQYF.

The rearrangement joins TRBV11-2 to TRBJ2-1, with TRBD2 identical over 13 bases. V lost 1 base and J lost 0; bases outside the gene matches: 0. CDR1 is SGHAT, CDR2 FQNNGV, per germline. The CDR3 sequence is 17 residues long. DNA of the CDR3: TGTGCCAGCAGCTTAGGGACTAGCGGGAGCTCCTACAATGAGCAGTTCTTC. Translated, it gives CASSLGTSGSSYNEQFF.

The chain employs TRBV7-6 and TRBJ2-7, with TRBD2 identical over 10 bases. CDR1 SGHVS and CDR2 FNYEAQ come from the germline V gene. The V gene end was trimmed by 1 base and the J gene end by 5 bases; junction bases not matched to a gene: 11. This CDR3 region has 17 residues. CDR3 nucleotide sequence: TGTGCCAGCAGCTTAGGACGACCCGGGACTAGCGTCCACGAGCAGTACTTC. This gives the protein CASSLGRPGTSVHEQYF.

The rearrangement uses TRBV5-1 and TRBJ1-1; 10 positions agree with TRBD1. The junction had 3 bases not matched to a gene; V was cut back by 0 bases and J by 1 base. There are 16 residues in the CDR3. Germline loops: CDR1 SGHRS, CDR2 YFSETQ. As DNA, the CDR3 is TGCGCCAGCAGCTTGGGGGACAGGGGTCAGAACACTGAAGCTTTCTTT. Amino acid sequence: CASSLGDRGQNTEAFF.

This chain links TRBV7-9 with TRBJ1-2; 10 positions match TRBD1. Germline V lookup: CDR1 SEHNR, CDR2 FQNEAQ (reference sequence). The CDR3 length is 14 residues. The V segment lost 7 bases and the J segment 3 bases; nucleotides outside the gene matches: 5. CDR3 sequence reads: CASIMTGGDYGYTF. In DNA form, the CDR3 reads TGTGCCAGCATTATGACAGGGGGCGACTATGGCTACACCTTC.

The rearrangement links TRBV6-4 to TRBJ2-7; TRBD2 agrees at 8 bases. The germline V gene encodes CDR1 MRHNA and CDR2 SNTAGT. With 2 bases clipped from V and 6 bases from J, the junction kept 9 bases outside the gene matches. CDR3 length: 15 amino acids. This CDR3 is CASSDPGLEDIEQYF. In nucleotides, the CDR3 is TGTGCCAGCAGTGACCCGGGACTAGAAGACATCGAGCAGTACTTC.

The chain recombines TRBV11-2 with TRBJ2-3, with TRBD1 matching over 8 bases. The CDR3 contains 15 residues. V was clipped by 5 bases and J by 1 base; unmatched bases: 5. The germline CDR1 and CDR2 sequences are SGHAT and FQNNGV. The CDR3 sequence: CASSPYRGGTDTQYF. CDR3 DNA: TGTGCCAGCAGCCCATACAGGGGGGGCACAGATACGCAGTATTTT.